This T cell receptor (beta chain) was profiled in a study of long-term antiretroviral therapy in people with HIV. Trimming pared 0 bases from V and 5 bases from J, leaving 7 bases between. CDR1 MNHNY and CDR2 SVGAGI come from the germline V gene (reference sequence). The CDR3 runs 13 residues. This clone was seen just once. The run of the v3.0 immunoSEQ assay was at survey level. Assay: immunoSEQ multiplex PCR; the TCRdb copy retains only in-frame clones and omits some. The sample includes roughly 18,000 clones, 90% to 95% of them seen just once. V is TRBV6-6 and J is TRBJ1-1, with D unclear. The input for sequencing was unsorted PBMCs, taken 3 years after starting antiretroviral therapy. The clonotype was recovered from a middle-aged man with HIV. The CDR3 sequence is CASSYSRGTEAFF. CDR3 DNA sequence: TGTGCCAGCAGTTACTCGCGGGGTACTGAAGCTTTCTTT.